The rows below give T cell receptor beta chains drawn from one sample of a study of PD-L1 blockade in urothelial cancer. Sequencing used immunoSEQ multiplex PCR; TCRdb keeps in-frame clones, though not all of them. This sample has roughly 51,000 clones; about 85% occur once, and the top ten carry around 1.9%. Sequences were derived from PBMCs, sampled around atezolizumab (anti-PD-L1) treatment. These TCRs come from a man aged 50 to 59 with urothelial cancer. Both conserved end residues are part of each CDR3. The D gene is left open where the match is weak. A clone size is listed for some rows: how often the clone was seen (once, few, many), or a class if it is expanded.

V gene	clone size	J gene	D gene	CDR3 DNA	CDR3 protein
TRBV5-4	-	TRBJ2-2	-	TGTGCCAGCAGCTTTGGGTGGGCGACGAACACCGGGGAGCTGTTTTTT	CASSFGWATNTGELFF
TRBV18	-	TRBJ1-1	-	TGTGCCAGCTCTTCGACAGTGAGGAACACTGAAGCTTTCTTT	CASSSTVRNTEAFF
TRBV6-1	-	TRBJ2-1	TRBD2	TGTGCCAGCAGCTTTAGCGGGGCCGACAATGAGCAGTTCTTC	CASSFSGADNEQFF
TRBV14	-	TRBJ2-5	-	TGTGCCAGCAGCACCCTCCAGGCACAAGAGACCCAGTACTTC	CASSTLQAQETQYF
TRBV6-1	-	TRBJ1-4	-	TGTGCCAGCAGTGAAGGGGGGAACAGGGCCTCAACTAATGAAAAACTGTTTTTT	CASSEGGNRASTNEKLFF
TRBV5-6	-	TRBJ1-1	TRBD1	TGTGCCAGCAGCTTGACAGGGGGTTACACTGAAGCTTTCTTT	CASSLTGGYTEAFF
TRBV5-4	-	TRBJ2-2	-	TGTGCCAGCATCCCGGCGGAGCGGTTGAACACCGGGGAGCTGTTTTTT	CASIPAERLNTGELFF
TRBV18	-	TRBJ2-1	-	TGTGCCAGCTCACCCGACAGAAATGAGCAGTTCTTC	CASSPDRNEQFF
TRBV12-5	once	TRBJ2-7	-	TGTGCTAGTGGCCCAGTCTCAGGGGATCATTACGAGCAGTACTTC	CASGPVSGDHYEQYF
TRBV10-3	once	TRBJ1-1	-	TGTGCCATCAGTGAGTCGAGGGCAGGGACTAGGACTGAAGCTTTCTTT	CAISESRAGTRTEAFF
TRBV6-6	-	TRBJ2-7	TRBD2	TGTGCCAGCAGTCCAAGACTAGCGGGGCTCTACGAGCAGTACTTC	CASSPRLAGLYEQYF
TRBV6-1	few	TRBJ2-7	TRBD2	TGTGCCAGCAGACTAGCGGGGGGAAGCGAGCAGTACTTC	CASRLAGGSEQYF
TRBV18	-	TRBJ2-1	TRBD2	TGTGCCAGCTCACGGGTTCACGACCCGGGACTAGCGGGGCCCTACAATGAGCAGTTCTTC	CASSRVHDPGLAGPYNEQFF
TRBV27	-	TRBJ1-2	-	TGTGCCAGCATAGGGGGGGGCCTGTCGTTGTATGGCTACACCTTC	CASIGGGLSLYGYTF
TRBV18	once	TRBJ2-1	TRBD1	TGTGCCAGCTCTCAGGGGGCCGGAACTGAGCAGTTCTTC	CASSQGAGTEQFF
TRBV5-1	-	TRBJ1-2	-	TGCGCCAGCAGCTTGGCCTCGGGGGGATCATCCATTAACTATGGCTACACCTTC	CASSLASGGSSINYGYTF
TRBV18	-	TRBJ2-7	TRBD2	TGTGCCAGCTCTCAAGGTAGCGGGGGATACGAGCAGTACTTC	CASSQGSGGYEQYF
TRBV7-9	-	TRBJ1-1	TRBD1	TGTGCCAGCAGTCCACAGGGGGCTGGAGCTTTCTTT	CASSPQGAGAFF
TRBV27	-	TRBJ2-7	TRBD2	TGTGCCAGCAGTTCTCGGACTACTAGCGGGGGAACCTACGAGCAGTACTTC	CASSSRTTSGGTYEQYF
TRBV20-1	-	TRBJ1-1	TRBD1	TGCAGTATACAGGGGGAGACTGAAGCTTTCTTT	CSIQGETEAFF
TRBV19	-	TRBJ1-1	TRBD1	TGTGCCAGTAGGGGACAGGGTCTATTTAGAGGCCTGAACACTGAAGCTTTCTTT	CASRGQGLFRGLNTEAFF
TRBV6-6	-	TRBJ2-7	-	TGTGCCAGCAGTTACTCGAGAGGGAACACCTACGAGCAGTACTTC	CASSYSRGNTYEQYF
TRBV10-3	-	TRBJ2-1	TRBD2	TGTGCCATCGAAAGCGGGAGTAACTACAATGAGCAGTTCTTC	CAIESGSNYNEQFF
TRBV6-5	-	TRBJ2-7	-	TGTGCCAGCAGTTACGCGGGACCCTCCTACGAGCAGTACTTC	CASSYAGPSYEQYF
TRBV11-2	-	TRBJ2-7	-	TGTGCCAGCAGCTCAAGTAGTGGAGGAGGGAGCGAGCAGTACTTC	CASSSSSGGGSEQYF